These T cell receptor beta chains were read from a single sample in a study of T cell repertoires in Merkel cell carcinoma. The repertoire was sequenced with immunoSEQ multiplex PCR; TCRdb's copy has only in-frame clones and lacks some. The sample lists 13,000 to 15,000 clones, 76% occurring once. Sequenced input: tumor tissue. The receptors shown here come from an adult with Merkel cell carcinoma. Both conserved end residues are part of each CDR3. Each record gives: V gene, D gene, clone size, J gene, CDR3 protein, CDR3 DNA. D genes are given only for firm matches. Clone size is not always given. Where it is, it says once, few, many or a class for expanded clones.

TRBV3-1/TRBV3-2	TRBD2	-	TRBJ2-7	CASSQMSGLAGAYEQYF	TGTGCCAGCAGCCAAATGTCGGGACTAGCGGGAGCCTACGAGCAGTACTTC
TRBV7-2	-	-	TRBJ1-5	CASSPYAQNQPQHF	TGTGCCAGCAGCCCGTACGCTCAAAATCAGCCCCAGCATTTT
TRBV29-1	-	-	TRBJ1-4	CSVSWAPGKLFF	TGCAGCGTTTCCTGGGCCCCAGGAAAACTGTTTTTT
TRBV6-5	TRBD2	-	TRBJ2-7	CASSHKAGSAYEQYF	TGTGCCAGCAGTCACAAAGCGGGATCTGCCTACGAGCAGTACTTC
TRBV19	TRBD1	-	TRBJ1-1	CASSARQGDDTEAFF	TGTGCCAGTAGTGCCAGACAGGGGGATGACACTGAAGCTTTCTTT
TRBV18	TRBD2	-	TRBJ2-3	CASSPRTSDTDTQYF	TGTGCCAGCTCCCCTAGGACTAGCGACACAGATACGCAGTATTTT
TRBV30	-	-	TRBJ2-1	CAWSVQRLAVNEQFF	TGTGCCTGGAGTGTTCAGAGGCTAGCCGTCAATGAGCAGTTCTTC
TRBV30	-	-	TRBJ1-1	CAWSPLNTEAFF	TGTGCCTGGAGTCCACTGAACACTGAAGCTTTCTTT
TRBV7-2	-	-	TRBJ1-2	CASSPQAGDYGYTF	TGTGCCAGCAGCCCCCAGGCTGGGGACTATGGCTACACCTTC
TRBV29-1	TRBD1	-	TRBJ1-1	CSYNDRETEAFF	TGCAGCTACAACGACAGGGAAACTGAAGCTTTCTTT
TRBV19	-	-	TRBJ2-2	CASNPRDPANTGELFF	TGTGCCAGTAATCCCCGGGACCCGGCGAACACCGGGGAGCTGTTTTTT
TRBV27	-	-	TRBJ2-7	CASSLYRQGSYEQYF	TGTGCCAGCAGTTTATATAGGCAGGGGTCCTACGAGCAGTACTTC
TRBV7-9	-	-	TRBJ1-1	CASSLGAGANTEAFF	TGTGCCAGCAGCTTAGGGGCAGGGGCGAACACTGAAGCTTTCTTT
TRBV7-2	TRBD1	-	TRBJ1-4	CASRGQGGEKLFF	TGTGCCAGCAGGGGACAGGGGGGTGAAAAACTGTTTTTT
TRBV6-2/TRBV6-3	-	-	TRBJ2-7	CASSYSGAYEQYF	TGTGCCAGCAGTTACTCGGGGGCGTACGAGCAGTACTTC
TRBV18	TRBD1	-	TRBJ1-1	CASSPPRQGGNTEAFF	TGTGCCAGCTCACCACCCCGACAGGGGGGTAACACTGAAGCTTTCTTT
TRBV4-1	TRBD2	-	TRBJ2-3	CASSQEGTGGLAGGRDTQYF	TGCGCCAGCAGCCAAGAAGGGACCGGGGGACTAGCGGGAGGTCGGGATACGCAGTATTTT
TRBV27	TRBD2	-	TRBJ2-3	CASSFAGGIDTQYF	TGTGCCAGCAGTTTTGCGGGGGGAATAGATACGCAGTATTTT
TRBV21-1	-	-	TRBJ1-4	CASQEDRGRSNEKLFF	TGTGCCTCTCAGGAGGACAGGGGGCGATCGAATGAAAAACTGTTTTTT
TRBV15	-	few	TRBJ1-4	CATSRSRNANEKLFF	TGTGCCACCAGCAGAAGTAGGAACGCTAATGAAAAACTGTTTTTT
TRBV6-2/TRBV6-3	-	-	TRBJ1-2	CASSLGLNYGYTF	TGTGCCAGCAGTTTGGGCCTAAACTATGGCTACACCTTC
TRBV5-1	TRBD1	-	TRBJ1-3	CASSSGGSGNTIYF	TGCGCCAGCAGCTCAGGGGGCTCTGGAAACACCATATATTTT
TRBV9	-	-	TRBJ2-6	CASSVAGSGANVLTF	TGTGCCAGCAGCGTAGCAGGCTCTGGGGCCAACGTCCTGACTTTC
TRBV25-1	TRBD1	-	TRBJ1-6	CASSDPWDSLSSPLHF	TGTGCCAGCAGTGACCCTTGGGACAGCCTGTCCTCACCCCTCCACTTT
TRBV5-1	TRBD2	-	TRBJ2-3	CASSLALAGDTDTQYF	TGCGCCAGCAGCTTGGCACTAGCGGGAGACACAGATACGCAGTATTTT
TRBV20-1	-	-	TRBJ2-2	CSASARANTGELFF	TGCAGTGCTAGTGCCAGAGCGAACACCGGGGAGCTGTTTTTT
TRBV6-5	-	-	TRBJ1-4	CASGPEGEKLFF	TGTGCCAGCGGTCCGGAGGGGGAAAAACTGTTTTTT
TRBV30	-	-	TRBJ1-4	CAWSVWAGRNEKLFF	TGTGCCTGGAGCGTTTGGGCAGGGCGGAATGAAAAACTGTTTTTT
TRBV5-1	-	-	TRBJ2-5	CASSLGAETQYF	TGCGCCAGCAGCTTGGGCGCGGAGACCCAGTACTTC
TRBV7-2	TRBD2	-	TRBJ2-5	CASSSSGRVEETQYF	TGTGCCAGCAGTTCTAGCGGGAGGGTAGAAGAGACCCAGTACTTC
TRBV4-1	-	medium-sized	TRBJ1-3	CASSPRLREDAGNTIYF	TGCGCCAGCAGCCCCCGTTTAAGGGAGGATGCTGGAAACACCATATATTTT
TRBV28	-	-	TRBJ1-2	CASSLLQGSSGYTF	TGTGCCAGCAGTTTACTTCAGGGATCTTCTGGCTACACCTTC
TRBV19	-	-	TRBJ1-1	CASSLGAVEAFF	TGTGCCAGTAGTTTAGGGGCGGTTGAAGCTTTCTTT
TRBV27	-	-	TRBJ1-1	CASSLGTAVMNTEAFF	TGTGCCAGCAGTTTGGGGACCGCCGTGATGAACACTGAAGCTTTCTTT
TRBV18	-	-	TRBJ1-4	CASSPRDARNELFF	TGTGCCAGCTCGCCCCGGGACGCCCGAAATGAGCTGTTTTTT
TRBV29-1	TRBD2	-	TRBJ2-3	CSVEGSSGGGTDTQYF	TGCAGCGTTGAAGGGTCTAGCGGGGGGGGCACAGATACGCAGTATTTT
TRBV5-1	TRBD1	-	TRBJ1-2	CASSDAGQLYGYTF	TGCGCCAGCAGCGACGCGGGACAGCTTTATGGCTACACCTTC
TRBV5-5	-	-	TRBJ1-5	CASSLGGGNQPQHF	TGTGCCAGCAGCTTGGGAGGGGGCAATCAGCCCCAGCATTTT
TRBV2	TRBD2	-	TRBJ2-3	CASSGWLAGGLDTQYF	TGTGCCAGCAGTGGCTGGCTAGCGGGAGGGTTAGATACGCAGTATTTT
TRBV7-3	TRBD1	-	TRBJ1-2	CASSPGTANYGYTF	TGTGCCAGCAGCCCTGGGACAGCTAACTATGGCTACACCTTC
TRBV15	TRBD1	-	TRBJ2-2	CATSLQGVGTGELFF	TGTGCCACCAGCTTACAGGGGGTAGGCACCGGGGAGCTGTTTTTT
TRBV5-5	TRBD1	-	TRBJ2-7	CASSLSGQGYEQYF	TGTGCCAGCAGCCTCTCGGGACAGGGCTACGAGCAGTACTTC
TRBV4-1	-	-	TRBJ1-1	CASSQEEQAAEAFF	TGCGCCAGCAGCCAAGAGGAACAAGCAGCTGAAGCTTTCTTT
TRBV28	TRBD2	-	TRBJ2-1	CASSSVAGGSYNEQFF	TGTGCCAGCAGTTCGGTAGCGGGAGGTAGCTACAATGAGCAGTTCTTC
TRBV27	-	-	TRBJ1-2	CASSLFGGGYGYTF	TGTGCCAGCAGTTTATTTGGGGGGGGCTATGGCTACACCTTC
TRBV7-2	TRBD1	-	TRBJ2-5	CASSSGQQETQYF	TGTGCCAGCAGCTCGGGACAGCAAGAGACCCAGTACTTC
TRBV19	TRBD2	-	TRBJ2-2	CASTEGLAGSNTGELFF	TGTGCCAGTACCGAGGGACTAGCGGGGTCGAACACCGGGGAGCTGTTTTTT
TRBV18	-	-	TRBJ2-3	CASSRPAEQGDTQYF	TGTGCCAGCTCACGGCCCGCAGAACAGGGCGATACGCAGTATTTT
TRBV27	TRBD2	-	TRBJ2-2	CASSLAGLVNGELFF	TGTGCCAGCAGTTTGGCGGGACTAGTCAACGGGGAGCTGTTTTTT
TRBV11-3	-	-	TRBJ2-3	CASSLRGTDTQYF	TGTGCCAGCAGCTTACGGGGCACAGATACGCAGTATTTT
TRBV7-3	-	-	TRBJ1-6	CASSLGGLDSPLHF	TGTGCCAGCAGCTTAGGGGGGCTGGATTCACCCCTCCACTTT
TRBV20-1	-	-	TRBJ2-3	CSASIDTQYF	TGCAGTGCTAGTATAGATACGCAGTATTTT
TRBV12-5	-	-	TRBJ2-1	CASGWGNEQFF	TGTGCTAGTGGTTGGGGTAATGAGCAGTTCTTC